The entry below describes one TCR beta chain. The data originate from a study of blood T cell repertoires in COVID-19. Germline V CDR1 and CDR2: LGHDT, YNNKEL (reference sequence). V was trimmed by 1 base and J by 3 bases, leaving 22 bases between them. CDR3 length: 18 amino acids. TCRdb keeps only in-frame clones here, not all; method: immunoSEQ multiplex PCR. The data show approximately 75,000 clones, over 75% seen once. What was sequenced was peripheral blood. This rearrangement joins TRBV3-1 (or the pseudogene TRBV3-2) to TRBJ2-7, with D maybe TRBD1 (6 bases). This receptor was taken from a man over 45 with acute or convalescent COVID-19. CDR3 in amino acids: CASSQGLIEGHRGYEQYF. The CDR3 DNA reads TGTGCCAGCAGCCAAGGATTAATCGAGGGACACCGGGGCTACGAGCAGTACTTC.